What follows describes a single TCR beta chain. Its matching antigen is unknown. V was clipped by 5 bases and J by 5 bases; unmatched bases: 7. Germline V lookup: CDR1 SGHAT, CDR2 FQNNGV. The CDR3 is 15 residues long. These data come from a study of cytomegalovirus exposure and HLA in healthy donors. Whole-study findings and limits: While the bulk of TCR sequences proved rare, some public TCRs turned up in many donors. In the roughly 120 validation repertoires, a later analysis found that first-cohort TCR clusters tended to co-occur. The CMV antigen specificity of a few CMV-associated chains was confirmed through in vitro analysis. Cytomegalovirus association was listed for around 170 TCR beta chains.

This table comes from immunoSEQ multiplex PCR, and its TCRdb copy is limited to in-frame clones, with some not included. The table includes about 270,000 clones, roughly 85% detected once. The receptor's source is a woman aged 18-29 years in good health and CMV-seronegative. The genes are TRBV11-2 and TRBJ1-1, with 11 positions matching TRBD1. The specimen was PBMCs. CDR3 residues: CASSLGDRGLTEAFF. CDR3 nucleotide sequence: TGTGCCAGCAGCCTAGGGGACAGGGGGTTGACTGAAGCTTTCTTT.